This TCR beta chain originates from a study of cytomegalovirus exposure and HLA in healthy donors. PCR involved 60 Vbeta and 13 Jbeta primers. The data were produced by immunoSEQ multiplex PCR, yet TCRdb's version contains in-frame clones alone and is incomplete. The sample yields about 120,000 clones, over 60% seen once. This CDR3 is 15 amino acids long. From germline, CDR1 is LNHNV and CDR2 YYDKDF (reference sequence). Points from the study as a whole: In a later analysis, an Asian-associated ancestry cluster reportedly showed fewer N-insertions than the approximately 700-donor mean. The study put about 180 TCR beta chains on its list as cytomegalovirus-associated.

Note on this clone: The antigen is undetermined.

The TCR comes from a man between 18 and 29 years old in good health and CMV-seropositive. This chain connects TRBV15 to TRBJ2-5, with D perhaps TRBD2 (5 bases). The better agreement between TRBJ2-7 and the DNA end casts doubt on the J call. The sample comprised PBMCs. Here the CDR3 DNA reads TGTGCCACCAGCAGCGCCGCCGGGATCCGCTACGAGCAGTACTTC. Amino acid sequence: CATSSAAGIRYEQYF.